Reported below is one T cell receptor (beta chain). The antigen remains undetermined. 13 Jbeta primers and 60 Vbeta primers were used for the PCR. Generated by immunoSEQ multiplex PCR, the TCRdb table keeps only in-frame clones and is missing some. The sample yields 150,000 to 250,000 clones, 70% to 85% seen once. The data were taken from a study of cytomegalovirus exposure and HLA in healthy donors. In the study overall: Inside one of the first data releases sat about 85 million unique TCRs taken from HLA-typed donors. Whole-study findings and limits: As a later analysis revealed, most CMV-associated TCR beta chains appeared HLA-restricted. Some V segments, including TRBV6-2 and TRBV6-3, were excluded as indistinguishable.

Germline assignment: CDR1 ENHRY and CDR2 SYGVKD. V lost 0 bases and J 2 bases, leaving 23 bases between the germline ends. The CDR3 length is 19 residues. Material for sequencing was PBMCs. This chain connects TRBV10-3 to TRBJ2-7; weak D call: TRBD2 (6 bases). This TCR derives from a boy between 2 and 15 years old in good health and CMV-seronegative. CDR3 region: CAISESNGGRRAGTYEQYF. The CDR3 nucleotides are TGTGCCATCAGTGAGTCGAATGGCGGAAGAAGAGCGGGCACCTACGAGCAGTACTTC.